The entry below gives a single TCR beta chain sequence along with its context. This CDR3 is 14 amino acids long. Per the germline V gene, CDR1 is KGHDR and CDR2 is SFDVKD. Trimming shortened V by 4 bases and J by 3 bases, and 12 bases separated the two germline ends. The data derive from a study of blood T cell repertoires in COVID-19. Study background: Donors in the United States, Italy and Spain gave samples during acute or convalescent COVID-19.

In the study's own analysis: How many nucleated cells were present was estimated from reference gene primer amplification. Some clones are missing from TCRdb's copy, which holds only in-frame ones; the method was immunoSEQ multiplex PCR. V and J calls and clone size are copied from that table; D and trimming were computed from the DNA. The profile shows 55,000 to 75,000 clones, about 87% of them singletons. The chain combines TRBV24-1 with TRBJ2-7; D is perhaps TRBD1 (6 bases). The TCR comes from a man in his fifties or sixties with active COVID-19. Sample: peripheral blood. The CDR3 DNA is TGTGCCACCAGTGAGACGAACAGGGTCTACGAGCAGTACTTC. This codes for CATSETNRVYEQYF.